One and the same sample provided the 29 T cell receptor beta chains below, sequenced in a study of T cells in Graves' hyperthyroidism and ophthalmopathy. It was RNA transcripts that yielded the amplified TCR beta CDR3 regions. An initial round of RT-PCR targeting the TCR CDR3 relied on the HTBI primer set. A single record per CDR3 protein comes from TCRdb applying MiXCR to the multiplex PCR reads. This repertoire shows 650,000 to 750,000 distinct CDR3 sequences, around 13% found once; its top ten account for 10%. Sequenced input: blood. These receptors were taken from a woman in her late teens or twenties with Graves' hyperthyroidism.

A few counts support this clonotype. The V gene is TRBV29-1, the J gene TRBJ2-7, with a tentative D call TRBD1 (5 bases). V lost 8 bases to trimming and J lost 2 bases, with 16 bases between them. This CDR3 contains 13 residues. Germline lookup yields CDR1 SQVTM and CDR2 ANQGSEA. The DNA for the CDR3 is TGCAGCATATCCGGACACTCAGCCTACGAGCAGTACTTC. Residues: CSISGHSAYEQYF.

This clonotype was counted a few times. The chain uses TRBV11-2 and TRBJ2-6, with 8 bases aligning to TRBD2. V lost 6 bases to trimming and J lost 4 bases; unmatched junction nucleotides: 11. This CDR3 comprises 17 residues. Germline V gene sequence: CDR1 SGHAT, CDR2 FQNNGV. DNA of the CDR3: TGTGCCAGCAGTCCTCGGGGGGGGCACGGCGGGGCCAACGTCCTGACTTTC. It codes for CASSPRGGHGGANVLTF.

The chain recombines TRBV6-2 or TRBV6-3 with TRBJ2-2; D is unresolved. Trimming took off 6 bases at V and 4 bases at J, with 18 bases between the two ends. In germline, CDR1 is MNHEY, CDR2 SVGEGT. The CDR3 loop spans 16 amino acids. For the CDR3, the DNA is TGTGCCAGCAGCACCCTCTCGGGTAGCCGCACCGGGGAGCTGTTTTTT. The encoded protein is CASSTLSGSRTGELFF.

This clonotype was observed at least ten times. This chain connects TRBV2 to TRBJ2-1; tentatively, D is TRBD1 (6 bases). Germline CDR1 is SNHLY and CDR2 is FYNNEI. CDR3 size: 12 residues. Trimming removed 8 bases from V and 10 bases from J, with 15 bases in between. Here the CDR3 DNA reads TGTGCCAGCTCCAGGGGTTTCCAAGAGCAGTTCTTC. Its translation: CASSRGFQEQFF.

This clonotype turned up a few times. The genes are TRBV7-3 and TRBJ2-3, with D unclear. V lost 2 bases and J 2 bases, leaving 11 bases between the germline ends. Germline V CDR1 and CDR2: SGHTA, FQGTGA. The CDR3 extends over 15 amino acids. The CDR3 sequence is CASSLGLPDTDTQYF. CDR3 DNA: TGTGCCAGCAGCTTAGGGCTGCCAGACACAGATACGCAGTATTTT.

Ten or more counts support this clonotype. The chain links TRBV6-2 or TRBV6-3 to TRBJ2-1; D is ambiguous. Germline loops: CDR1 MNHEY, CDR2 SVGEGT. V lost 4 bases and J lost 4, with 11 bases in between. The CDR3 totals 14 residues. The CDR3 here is CASSSSLEYNEQFF. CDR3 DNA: TGTGCCAGCAGTTCATCCCTCGAATACAATGAGCAGTTCTTC.

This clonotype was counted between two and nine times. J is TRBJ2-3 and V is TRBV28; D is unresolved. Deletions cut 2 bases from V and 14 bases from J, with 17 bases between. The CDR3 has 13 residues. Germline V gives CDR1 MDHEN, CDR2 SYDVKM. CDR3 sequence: CASSLNSPSFLYF. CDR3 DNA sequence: TGTGCCAGCAGTTTAAACAGCCCCTCGTTTCTGTATTTT. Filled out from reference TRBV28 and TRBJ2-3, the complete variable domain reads DVKVTQSSRYLVKRTGEKVFLECVQDMDHENMFWYRQDPGLGLRLIYFSYDVKMKEKGDIPEGYSVSREKKERFSLILESASTNQTSMYLCASSLNSPSFLYFGPGTRLTVL.

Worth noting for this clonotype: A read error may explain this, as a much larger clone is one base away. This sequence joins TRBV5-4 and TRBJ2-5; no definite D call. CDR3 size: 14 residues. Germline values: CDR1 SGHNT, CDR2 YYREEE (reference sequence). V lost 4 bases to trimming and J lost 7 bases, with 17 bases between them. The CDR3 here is CASSPSVSVGTQYF. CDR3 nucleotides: TGTGCCAGCAGCCCCTCTGTGTCAGTAGGGACCCAGTACTTC.

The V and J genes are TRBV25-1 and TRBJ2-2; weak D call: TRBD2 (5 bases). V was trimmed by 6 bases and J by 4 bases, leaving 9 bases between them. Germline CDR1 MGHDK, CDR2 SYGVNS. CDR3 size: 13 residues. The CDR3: CASRVEGTGELFF. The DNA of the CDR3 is TGTGCCAGCAGGGTAGAGGGCACCGGGGAGCTGTTTTTT.

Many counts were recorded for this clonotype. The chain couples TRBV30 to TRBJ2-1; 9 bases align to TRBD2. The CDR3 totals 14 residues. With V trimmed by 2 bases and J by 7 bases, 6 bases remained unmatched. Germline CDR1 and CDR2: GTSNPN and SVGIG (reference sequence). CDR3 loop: CAWSPRGLANEQFF. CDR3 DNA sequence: TGTGCCTGGAGTCCCCGGGGACTAGCAAATGAGCAGTTCTTC.

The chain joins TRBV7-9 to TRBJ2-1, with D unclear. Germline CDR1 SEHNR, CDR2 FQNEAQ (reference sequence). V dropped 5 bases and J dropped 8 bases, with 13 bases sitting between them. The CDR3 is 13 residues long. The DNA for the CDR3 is TGTGCCAGCAGCCGCCACGAGGTAGATGAGCAGTTCTTC. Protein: CASSRHEVDEQFF.

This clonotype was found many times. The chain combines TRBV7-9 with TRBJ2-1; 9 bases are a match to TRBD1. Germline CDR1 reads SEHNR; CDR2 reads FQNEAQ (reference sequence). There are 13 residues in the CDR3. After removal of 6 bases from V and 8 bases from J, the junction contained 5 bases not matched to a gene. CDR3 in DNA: TGTGCCAGCAGGGGACAGGGATTCTATGAGCAGTTCTTC. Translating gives CASRGQGFYEQFF.

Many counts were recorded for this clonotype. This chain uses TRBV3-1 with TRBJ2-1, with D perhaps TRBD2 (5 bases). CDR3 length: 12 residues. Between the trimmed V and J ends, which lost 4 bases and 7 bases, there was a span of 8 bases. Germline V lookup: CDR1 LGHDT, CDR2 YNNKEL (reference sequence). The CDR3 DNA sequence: TGTGCCAGCAGCCCCGAGGGTAATGAGCAGTTCTTC. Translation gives CASSPEGNEQFF.

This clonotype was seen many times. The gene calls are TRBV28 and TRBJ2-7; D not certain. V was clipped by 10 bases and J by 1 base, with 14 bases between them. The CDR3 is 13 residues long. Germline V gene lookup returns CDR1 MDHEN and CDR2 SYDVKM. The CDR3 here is CATSLQASYEQYF. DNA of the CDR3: TGTGCCACCTCGTTGCAGGCGTCCTACGAGCAGTACTTC.

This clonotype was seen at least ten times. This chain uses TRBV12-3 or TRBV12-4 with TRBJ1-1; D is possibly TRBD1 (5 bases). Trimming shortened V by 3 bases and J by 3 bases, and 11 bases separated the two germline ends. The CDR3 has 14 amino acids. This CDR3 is CASSFLGGDTEAFF. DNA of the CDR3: TGTGCCAGCAGTTTCCTGGGGGGGGACACTGAAGCTTTCTTT.

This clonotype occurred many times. CDR3 residues: CSATRDLGYEQYF. The DNA for the CDR3 is TGCAGTGCCACCCGCGATCTAGGCTACGAGCAGTACTTC. The chain is built from TRBV20-1 and TRBJ2-7; D gene ambiguous. The germline V gene has CDR1 DFQATT and CDR2 SNEGSKA (reference sequence). The ends were cut back, 6 bases at V and 3 bases at J, with 15 bases in the middle. The length of the CDR3 is 13 residues.

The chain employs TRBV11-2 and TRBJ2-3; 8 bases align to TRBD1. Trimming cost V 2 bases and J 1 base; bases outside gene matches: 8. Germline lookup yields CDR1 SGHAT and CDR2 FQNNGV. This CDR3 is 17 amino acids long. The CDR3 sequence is CASSLKAGGVGTDTQYF. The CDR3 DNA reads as TGTGCCAGCAGCTTAAAGGCAGGGGGCGTAGGCACAGATACGCAGTATTTT. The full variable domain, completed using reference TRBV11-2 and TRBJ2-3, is EAGVAQSPRYKIIEKRQSVAFWCNPISGHATLYWYQQILGQGPKLLIQFQNNGVVDDSQLPKDRFSAERLKGVDSTLKIQPAKLEDSAVYLCASSLKAGGVGTDTQYFGPGTRLTVL.

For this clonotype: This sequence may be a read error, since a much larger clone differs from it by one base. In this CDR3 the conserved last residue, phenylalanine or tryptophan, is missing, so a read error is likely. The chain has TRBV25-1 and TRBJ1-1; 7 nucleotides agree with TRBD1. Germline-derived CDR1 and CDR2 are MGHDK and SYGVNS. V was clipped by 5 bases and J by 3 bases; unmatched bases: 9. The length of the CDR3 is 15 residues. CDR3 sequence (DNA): TGTGCCAGCAGTATGACAGGGCGAAAGTACACTGAAGCTTTCTCT. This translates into CASSMTGRKYTEAFS.

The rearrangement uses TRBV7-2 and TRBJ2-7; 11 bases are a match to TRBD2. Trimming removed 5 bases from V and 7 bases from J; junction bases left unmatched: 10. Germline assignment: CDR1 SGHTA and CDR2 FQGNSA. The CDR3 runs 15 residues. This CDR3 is CASSGRLAGTGEQYF. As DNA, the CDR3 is TGTGCCAGCAGCGGAAGACTAGCGGGAACTGGTGAGCAGTACTTC.

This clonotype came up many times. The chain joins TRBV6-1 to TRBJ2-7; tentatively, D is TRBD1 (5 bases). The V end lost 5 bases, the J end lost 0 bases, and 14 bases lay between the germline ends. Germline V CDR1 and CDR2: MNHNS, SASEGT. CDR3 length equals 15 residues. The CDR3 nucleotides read TGTGCCAGCAGTTCTTTTTTGACAGCCTCCTACGAGCAGTACTTC. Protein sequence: CASSSFLTASYEQYF.

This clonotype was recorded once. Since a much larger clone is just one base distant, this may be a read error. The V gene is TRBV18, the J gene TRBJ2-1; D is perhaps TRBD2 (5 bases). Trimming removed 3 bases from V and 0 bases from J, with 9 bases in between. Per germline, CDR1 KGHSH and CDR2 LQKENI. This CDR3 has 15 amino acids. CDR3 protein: CASSPMRASYNEQFF. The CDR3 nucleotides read TGTGCCAGCTCACCTATGAGGGCCTCCTACAATGAGCAGTTCTTC.

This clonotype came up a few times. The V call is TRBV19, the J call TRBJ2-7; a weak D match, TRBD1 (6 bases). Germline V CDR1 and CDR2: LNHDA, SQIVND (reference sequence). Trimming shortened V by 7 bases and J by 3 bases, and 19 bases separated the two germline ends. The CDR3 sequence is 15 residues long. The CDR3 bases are TGTGCCAGTAACACGAATAGAGAGGGGGACTACGAGCAGTACTTC. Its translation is CASNTNREGDYEQYF.

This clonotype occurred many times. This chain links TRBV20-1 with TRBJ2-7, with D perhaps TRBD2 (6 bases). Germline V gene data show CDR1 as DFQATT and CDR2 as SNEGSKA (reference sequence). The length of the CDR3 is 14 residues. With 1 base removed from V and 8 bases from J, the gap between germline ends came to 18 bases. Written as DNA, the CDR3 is TGCAGTGCTAGAGTCGGGGGAGCGCCTGGAAAGCAGTACTTC. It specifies CSARVGGAPGKQYF.

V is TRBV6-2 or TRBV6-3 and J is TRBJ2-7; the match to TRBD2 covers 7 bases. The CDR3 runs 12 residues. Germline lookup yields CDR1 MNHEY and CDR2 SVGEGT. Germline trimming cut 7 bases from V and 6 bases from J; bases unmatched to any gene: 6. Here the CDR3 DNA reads TGTGCCAGCAATAGGGGAGGGATCGAGCAGTACTTC. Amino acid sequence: CASNRGGIEQYF.

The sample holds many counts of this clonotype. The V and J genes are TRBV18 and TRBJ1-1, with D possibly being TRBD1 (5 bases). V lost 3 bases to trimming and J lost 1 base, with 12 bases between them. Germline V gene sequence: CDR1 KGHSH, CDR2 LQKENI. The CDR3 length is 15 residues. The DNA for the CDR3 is TGTGCCAGCTCACCCCAGGGCACCTCGAACACTGAAGCTTTCTTT. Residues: CASSPQGTSNTEAFF.

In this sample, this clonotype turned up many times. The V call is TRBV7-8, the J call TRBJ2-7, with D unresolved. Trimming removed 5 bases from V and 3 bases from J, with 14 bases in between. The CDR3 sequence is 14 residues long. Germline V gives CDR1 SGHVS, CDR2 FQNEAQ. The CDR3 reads CASSPRRANYEQYF. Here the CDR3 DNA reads TGTGCCAGCAGCCCGAGACGAGCGAACTACGAGCAGTACTTC.

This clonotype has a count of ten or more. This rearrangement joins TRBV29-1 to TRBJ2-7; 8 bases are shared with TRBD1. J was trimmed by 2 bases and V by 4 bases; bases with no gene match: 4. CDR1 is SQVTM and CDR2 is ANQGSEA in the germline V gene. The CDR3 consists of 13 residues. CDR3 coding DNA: TGCAGCGTTGGACAGGGGAGCCCCTACGAGCAGTACTTC. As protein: CSVGQGSPYEQYF.

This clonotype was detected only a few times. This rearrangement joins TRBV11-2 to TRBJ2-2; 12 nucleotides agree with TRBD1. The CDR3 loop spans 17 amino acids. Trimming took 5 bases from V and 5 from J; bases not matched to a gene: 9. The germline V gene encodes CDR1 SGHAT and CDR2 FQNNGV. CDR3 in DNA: TGTGCCAGCAGCGCGCGCCGGGACAGGGGGCTTACCGGGGAGCTGTTTTTT. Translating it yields CASSARRDRGLTGELFF.

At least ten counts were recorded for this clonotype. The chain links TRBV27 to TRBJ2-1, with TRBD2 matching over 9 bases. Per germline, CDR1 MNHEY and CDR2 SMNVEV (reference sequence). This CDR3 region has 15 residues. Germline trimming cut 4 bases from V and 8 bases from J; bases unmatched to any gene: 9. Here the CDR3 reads CASSWRLAGMDEQFF. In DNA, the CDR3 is TGTGCCAGCAGTTGGCGTCTAGCGGGGATGGATGAGCAGTTCTTC.